This entry lists 16 T cell receptor beta chains sequenced from one sample in a study of T cells in Graves' hyperthyroidism and ophthalmopathy (dated by TCRdb to between 2018 and 2020). Libraries were built with multiplex PCR. Reads for this sample came from an Illumina HiSeq 2000. TCR beta CDR3 regions were amplified from RNA transcripts. For the first round of RT-PCR on the TCR CDR3, the HTBI primer set was used together with the Qiagen OneStep RT-PCR kit. Through fastp at Q25 and MiXCR, TCRdb rebuilt clones from the public reads, retaining in-frame beta chains. Entries that share a CDR3 protein sequence are merged under the most common genes and DNA. Present in this sample are about 270,000 distinct CDR3 sequences, roughly 22% of which were seen just once. The ten largest clones add up to about 60% of the sample. The specimen was blood. Receptor source: a man aged 25-45 years with Graves' ophthalmopathy.

This clonotype was seen repeatedly, ten times or more. This chain joins TRBV30 and TRBJ1-2; TRBD1 agrees at 9 bases. The germline V gene has CDR1 GTSNPN and CDR2 SVGIG (reference sequence). The CDR3 extends over 15 amino acids. Losses at the gene ends were 0 bases for V and 4 bases for J; bases not matched to a gene: 6. The CDR3: CAWSVRGQGPYGYTF. The CDR3 DNA follows: TGTGCCTGGAGTGTACGGGGACAGGGACCCTATGGCTACACCTTC.

In its sample, this clonotype was seen once. This may be a read error: a much more frequent sequence differs by one nucleotide. The chain links TRBV20-1 to TRBJ2-7, with D perhaps being TRBD1 or TRBD2 (5 bases each). The CDR3 contains 16 residues. The V and J ends lost 0 bases and 0 bases respectively, with 15 bases between them. CDR1 is DFQATT, CDR2 SNEGSKA, per germline (reference sequence). The CDR3 loop reads CSARDMGESTSYEQYF. CDR3 in DNA: TGCAGTGCTAGAGATATGGGGGAAAGCACCTCCTACGAGCAGTACTTC.

This clonotype came up many times. The chain couples TRBV6-2 or TRBV6-3 to TRBJ2-7, with 10 positions matching TRBD1. CDR3 length: 14 amino acids. Germline CDR1 and CDR2: MNHEY and SVGEGT. V was pared by 6 bases and J by 1 base, with 3 bases of the junction left unmatched. CDR3 amino acids: CASRPGQGSYEQYF. The CDR3 region has the DNA TGTGCCAGCAGACCGGGACAGGGGTCCTACGAGCAGTACTTC.

The rearrangement uses TRBV6-1 and TRBJ1-1; D not resolved. The V gene lost 1 base and the J gene lost 4 bases, with 10 bases spanning the gap. This CDR3 region has 14 residues. Germline V gives CDR1 MNHNS, CDR2 SASEGT. The CDR3 region is CASSEVSESTEAFF. CDR3 DNA sequence: TGTGCCAGCAGTGAAGTGAGTGAAAGCACTGAAGCTTTCTTT.

This clonotype was seen a handful of times. The chain employs TRBV28 and TRBJ1-1; D remains ambiguous. V dropped 3 bases and J dropped 10 bases, with 9 bases sitting between them. Germline loops: CDR1 MDHEN, CDR2 SYDVKM. This CDR3 has 11 residues. CDR3 loop: CASSFQITAFF. The DNA for the CDR3 is TGTGCCAGCAGTTTCCAGATAACAGCTTTCTTT.

This clonotype was observed at least ten times. The CDR3, as DNA: TGTGCCAGCAGTCCCCAGCGGGTGTCCTACGAGCAGTACTTC. Translated, it gives CASSPQRVSYEQYF. The V call is TRBV28, the J call TRBJ2-7; D possibly corresponds to TRBD2 (6 bases). In germline, CDR1 is MDHEN, CDR2 SYDVKM. The CDR3 is made up of 14 amino acids. V lost 5 bases to trimming and J lost 1 base, with 12 bases between them.

The count of this clonotype is one. The chain has TRBV19 and TRBJ2-5, with 8 nucleotides matching TRBD1. The CDR3 totals 15 residues. With 3 bases clipped from V and 5 bases from J, the junction kept 8 bases outside the gene matches. In germline, CDR1 is LNHDA, CDR2 SQIVND (reference sequence). CDR3 nucleotide sequence: TGTGCCAGTAGTATCACCCGGACAGGGCGGGAGACCCAGTACTTC. It yields the protein CASSITRTGRETQYF. Supplemented by reference TRBV19 and TRBJ2-5, the full variable domain reads DGGITQSPKYLFRKEGQNVTLSCEQNLNHDAMYWYRQDPGQGLRLIYYSQIVNDFQKGDIAEGYSVSREKKESFPLTVTSAQKNPTAFYLCASSITRTGRETQYFGPGTRLLVL.

The CDR3 DNA is TGTGCCAGCAGCGCCGGGACTAGCGGGATCAATGAGCAGTTCTTC. This sequence encodes CASSAGTSGINEQFF. This chain connects TRBV6-4 to TRBJ2-1, with TRBD2 matching over 13 bases. Germline V lookup: CDR1 MRHNA, CDR2 SNTAGT. After removal of 6 bases from V and 6 bases from J, the junction contained 5 bases not matched to a gene. The length of the CDR3 is 15 residues.

V gene TRBV7-8 combines with J gene TRBJ2-1; 7 nucleotides agree with TRBD2. The CDR3 totals 15 residues. Germline CDR1 SGHVS, CDR2 FQNEAQ. V trimming: 4 bases; J trimming: 0 bases; junction bases outside the gene matches: 3. The CDR3 region is CASSSGRVSYNEQFF. In DNA form, the CDR3 reads TGTGCCAGCAGCTCTGGGAGGGTCTCCTACAATGAGCAGTTCTTC.

The rearrangement uses TRBV7-8 and TRBJ1-4, with a possible D match to TRBD1 (6 bases). The CDR3 extends over 18 amino acids. Trimming took 5 bases from V and 10 from J, leaving 29 bases between them. Germline CDR1 SGHVS, CDR2 FQNEAQ. The CDR3 DNA is TGTGCCAGCAGCCGTAACACCATAATGGGACAAGGAGGTGGAAAACTGTTTTTT. Translation gives CASSRNTIMGQGGGKLFF.

This clonotype occurred many times. The V and J genes are TRBV11-2 and TRBJ2-1; D unclear. Germline assignment: CDR1 SGHAT and CDR2 FQNNGV. This CDR3 is built from 14 residues. V was trimmed by 0 bases and J by 6 bases, leaving 9 bases between them. The CDR3 sequence: CASSLDGRVNEQFF. For the CDR3, the DNA is TGTGCCAGCAGCTTAGATGGCCGAGTCAATGAGCAGTTCTTC.

The CDR3 protein is CASSLGGRQGDEQFF. The CDR3 DNA follows: TGTGCCAGCAGCCTAGGGGGACGGCAGGGGGATGAGCAGTTCTTC. This rearrangement joins TRBV7-9 to TRBJ2-1, with 7 bases that match TRBD1. The trim removed 5 bases at V and 8 bases at J, leaving 12 bases unmatched. In germline, CDR1 is SEHNR, CDR2 FQNEAQ (reference sequence). This CDR3 has 15 amino acids.

This clonotype was detected many times. The chain joins TRBV3-1 to TRBJ1-1, with a possible D match to TRBD1 (5 bases). Germline V gene data show CDR1 as LGHDT and CDR2 as YNNKEL (reference sequence). The CDR3 has 15 residues. With 1 base removed from V and 0 bases from J, the gap between germline ends came to 9 bases. The CDR3 DNA reads as TGTGCCAGCAGCCAAGGACAGCTCATGAACACTGAAGCTTTCTTT. Its protein is CASSQGQLMNTEAFF.

The chain is built from TRBV19 and TRBJ1-1; no firm D call. V was pared by 3 bases and J by 2 bases, with 10 bases between. There are 14 residues in the CDR3. Germline-derived CDR1 and CDR2 are LNHDA and SQIVND (reference sequence). The CDR3 region has the DNA TGTGCCAGTAGTATTAGCGGGGATAACACTGAAGCTTTCTTT. It specifies CASSISGDNTEAFF.

The rearrangement uses TRBV4-1 and TRBJ1-3; no clear D. CDR3 length: 13 residues. Germline V gene data show CDR1 as MGHRA and CDR2 as YSYEKL. Trimming took off 4 bases at V and 3 bases at J, with 7 bases between the two ends. CDR3 nucleotide sequence: TGCGCCAGCAGCCCCACGGATGGAAACACCATATATTTT. This gives the protein CASSPTDGNTIYF.

V gene TRBV3-1 combines with J gene TRBJ2-1, with D possibly being TRBD2 (5 bases). V was clipped by 4 bases and J by 5 bases, with 18 bases between them. Per germline, CDR1 LGHDT and CDR2 YNNKEL (reference sequence). The CDR3 loop spans 16 amino acids. CDR3 in amino acids: CASSRTLAGRNNEQFF. In DNA, the CDR3 is TGTGCCAGCAGCCGCACCCTAGCTGGTAGAAACAATGAGCAGTTCTTC.